This T cell receptor (beta chain) was identified during a study of blood T cells in healthy people across ages. PBMCs numbering at least 6.5 million were isolated per sample. The CDR3 consists of 19 residues. V shed 5 bases and J 0 bases; nucleotides not matched to a gene: 15. CDR1 is SGHTA and CDR2 is FQGTGA in the germline V gene. This clonotype was detected ten times or more. As yet, its antigen is unknown. Points from the study as a whole: Fewer expanded clones and more diversity marked long-lived versus aged donors. In the absence of known donor CMV status, changes in expanded clonotypes were possibly confounded.

Primers used in a second PCR of roughly 6 to 11 cycles were a sample-barcoded 5' primer and a J-beta primer mix. TCRdb re-called the 5' RACE reads with MiXCR, one entry per CDR3 protein. The top ten hold about 4% of the sample, which has 1.5 million to 1.8 million distinct CDR3 sequences, under 55% seen once. This receptor was taken from a woman under 30 in good health. The chain joins TRBV7-3 to TRBJ2-7; 11 bases line up with TRBD1. Sequencing was carried out using blood. CDR3 in amino acids: CASSLQGTGGDGSSYEQYF. The CDR3 coding sequence is TGTGCCAGCAGCCTACAGGGGACAGGGGGTGACGGGAGCTCCTACGAGCAGTACTTC.